The 17 T cell receptor beta chains presented below share a single source sample, sequenced in a study of shared clonotypes between healthy human individuals. TCRdb's copy holds only in-frame clones and misses some; the assay was immunoSEQ multiplex PCR. The sample contains under 2.5 million clones, 85% to 95% of which appear only once. The source material was naive CD4+ T cells from PBMCs. Sample subset: CD45RA+ positively selected. Receptors originate from a man between 18 and 29 years old in good health. Some clones in this sample may be carry-over from other donors' samples.

The sample holds one count of this clone. The chain has TRBV7-3 and TRBJ2-1; 16 bases are shared with TRBD2. Germline V gene lookup returns CDR1 SGHTA and CDR2 FQGTGA. This CDR3 is 18 amino acids long. V lost 2 bases, J lost 5 bases, and 6 bases stayed unmatched. Here the CDR3 DNA reads TGTGCCAGCAGCTTAGTACCGGGACTAGCGGGAGGGAACAATGAGCAGTTCTTC. Encoded protein: CASSLVPGLAGGNNEQFF.

The chain employs TRBV5-4 and TRBJ2-7; 7 positions agree with TRBD2. V shed 4 bases, J shed 7 bases, and the junction held 11 bases outside the gene matches. This CDR3 has 14 amino acids. The germline V gene encodes CDR1 SGHNT and CDR2 YYREEE (reference sequence). The CDR3 sequence: CASSPLSTGGEQYF. The CDR3 bases are TGTGCCAGCAGCCCTCTTTCCACGGGAGGAGAGCAGTACTTC.

The chain joins TRBV5-6 to TRBJ2-7, with TRBD1 matching 12 bases. Germline values: CDR1 SGHDT, CDR2 YYEEEE. V trimming: 5 bases; J trimming: 5 bases; junction bases outside the gene matches: 8. This CDR3 comprises 15 residues. The CDR3 DNA is TGTGCCAGCAGGGTTCGGGGACAGGGGGCTCACGAGCAGTACTTC. This translates into CASRVRGQGAHEQYF.

V usage is TRBV27 and J usage is TRBJ2-7, with TRBD1 matching 8 bases. The CDR3 spans 14 residues. Germline CDR1 MNHEY, CDR2 SMNVEV (reference sequence). V shed 8 bases, J shed 2 bases, and the junction held 8 bases outside the gene matches. CDR3 sequence reads: CASGWTGLPYEQYF. The CDR3 DNA reads as TGTGCCAGCGGTTGGACAGGGCTCCCCTACGAGCAGTACTTC.

V is TRBV5-4 and J is TRBJ2-3; D is ambiguous. Trimming removed 4 bases at V and 0 bases at J, with 18 bases between. This CDR3 region has 17 residues. Germline CDR1 reads SGHNT; CDR2 reads YYREEE (reference sequence). The CDR3 DNA reads as TGTGCCAGCAGCCTAGGCCGTGTCCTTATGAGCACAGATACGCAGTATTTT. Translating gives CASSLGRVLMSTDTQYF.

The V gene is TRBV6-5, the J gene TRBJ2-7; D gene unclear. V was clipped by 8 bases and J by 2 bases, with 13 bases between them. The CDR3 has 13 residues. Germline V CDR1 and CDR2: MNHEY, SVGAGI. CDR3 sequence: CASGRLPAYEQYF. DNA of the CDR3: TGTGCCAGCGGAAGGCTTCCAGCCTACGAGCAGTACTTC.

The chain recombines TRBV5-1 with TRBJ2-2, with a weak D call TRBD2 (5 bases). This CDR3 contains 15 residues. Germline V lookup: CDR1 SGHRS, CDR2 YFSETQ. Trimming stripped 0 bases from V and 5 bases from J, with 11 bases between. The CDR3 region is CASSLDSARTGELFF. The CDR3 DNA is TGCGCCAGCAGCTTGGATAGCGCTCGGACCGGGGAGCTGTTTTTT. Combining the CDR3 with reference TRBV5-1 and TRBJ2-2 gives the whole variable domain KAGVTQTPRYLIKTRGQQVTLSCSPISGHRSVSWYQQTPGQGLQFLFEYFSETQRNKGNFPGRFSGRQFSNSRSEMNVSTLELGDSALYLCASSLDSARTGELFFGEGSRLTVL.

The rearrangement joins TRBV11-1 to TRBJ1-2; D is undetermined. V was cut by 5 bases and J by 2 bases, with 12 bases left in between. CDR1 and CDR2 from the germline V gene are SGHAT and FQDESV (reference sequence). This CDR3 contains 14 residues. The CDR3 DNA reads TGTGCCAGCAGCACCCGGACGGGAAACTATGGCTACACCTTC. It is translated as CASSTRTGNYGYTF. Full variable domain (missing parts from reference TRBV11-1 and TRBJ1-2): EAEVAQSPRYKITEKSQAVAFWCDPISGHATLYWYRQILGQGPELLVQFQDESVVDDSQLPKDRFSAERLKGVDSTLKIQPAELGDSAMYLCASSTRTGNYGYTFGSGTRLTVV.

This chain connects TRBV9 to TRBJ2-7; TRBD2 matches 7 bases. J lost 3 bases, V lost 3 bases, and 6 bases had no gene match. This CDR3 is built from 14 residues. CDR1 and CDR2 from the germline V gene are SGDLS and YYNGEE. The CDR3 nucleotides read TGTGCCAGCAGCGCCGGGACTACCTTCTACGAGCAGTACTTC. The encoded protein is CASSAGTTFYEQYF.

The gene calls are TRBV2 and TRBJ2-4; TRBD1 might be the D (6 bases). Germline V lookup: CDR1 SNHLY, CDR2 FYNNEI. V was cut by 8 bases and J by 3 bases, with 14 bases left in between. The CDR3 spans 14 residues. CDR3: CASGAGDFKNIQYF. CDR3 in DNA: TGTGCCAGCGGGGCAGGGGATTTCAAAAACATTCAGTACTTC.

In this sample, this clone turned up once. The gene calls are TRBV28 and TRBJ2-1; D is unclear. Trimming took 3 bases from V and 0 from J, leaving 6 bases between them. This CDR3 comprises 14 residues. The germline V gene encodes CDR1 MDHEN and CDR2 SYDVKM. The CDR3 DNA follows: TGTGCCAGCAGTTTTAGCCGCTCCTACAATGAGCAGTTCTTC. Protein product: CASSFSRSYNEQFF.

This clone appeared once. The V call is TRBV28, the J call TRBJ2-2; no firm D call. Germline lookup yields CDR1 MDHEN and CDR2 SYDVKM. This CDR3 has 13 residues. V was shortened by 8 bases and J by 4 bases, with 11 bases between the two germline ends. CDR3 bases: TGTGCCAGCCTTGACACCGGCACCGGGGAGCTGTTTTTT. Encoded protein: CASLDTGTGELFF.

Worth noting for this clone: This sample also contains other DNA sequences that code for the same CDR3. V usage is TRBV7-2 and J usage is TRBJ2-3; 15 bases are a match to TRBD2. The trim removed 4 bases at V and 3 bases at J, leaving 5 bases unmatched. Per the germline V gene, CDR1 is SGHTA and CDR2 is FQGNSA. This CDR3 has 17 amino acids. Here the CDR3 DNA reads TGTGCCAGCAGCTCGCCGGGACTAGCGGGAGGTACAGATACGCAGTATTTT. This codes for CASSSPGLAGGTDTQYF.

The V and J genes are TRBV4-2 and TRBJ2-7; tentatively, D is TRBD2 (5 bases). Trimming cost V 0 bases and J 4 bases, with 10 bases left between them. The CDR3 loop spans 14 amino acids. Germline V gives CDR1 LGHNA, CDR2 YNFKEQ. CDR3 bases: TGTGCCAGCAGCCAAGATTTAGCGAGGTACGAGCAGTACTTC. Residues: CASSQDLARYEQYF.

The chain has TRBV11-1 and TRBJ1-2; the D is unclear. V was shortened by 5 bases and J by 6 bases, with 16 bases between the two germline ends. This CDR3 spans 14 amino acids. Germline V gives CDR1 SGHAT, CDR2 FQDESV (reference sequence). The CDR3 bases are TGTGCCAGCAGCCCACCGGGCCTCGCGGATGGCTACACCTTC. It encodes CASSPPGLADGYTF.

The chain is built from TRBV11-3 and TRBJ2-3; 8 bases agree with TRBD2. In germline, CDR1 is SGHNT, CDR2 YENEEA. V lost 2 bases to trimming and J lost 6 bases; unmatched junction nucleotides: 10. This CDR3 has 16 residues. The CDR3 DNA reads TGTGCCAGCAGCTTACGGGCTAGCGGGCCTTTGGATACGCAGTATTTT. Encoded protein: CASSLRASGPLDTQYF.

CDR3 in DNA: TGTGCCAGCAGCCGAAGTGGGACAGGGGGACCCTACGAGCAGTACTTC. It yields the protein CASSRSGTGGPYEQYF. The gene calls are TRBV11-2 and TRBJ2-7, with TRBD1 matching over 11 bases. The CDR3 spans 16 residues. V lost 5 bases to trimming and J lost 2 bases; unmatched junction nucleotides: 8. The germline V gene has CDR1 SGHAT and CDR2 FQNNGV.